Presented here are 14 T cell receptor beta chains from one specimen sequenced in a study of a mutant IDH1 vaccine in newly diagnosed glioma. The time point denotes: week 47, end of study. Doses consisted of 300 ug of mutant IDH1 20-mer peptide each, paired with topical imiquimod. Their cognate antigens are unknown. Generated by immunoSEQ multiplex PCR, the TCRdb table keeps only in-frame clones and is missing some. The sample carries about 50,000 clones, approximately 84% recorded once. The source was PBMCs, collected from a glioma patient whose treatment included an IDH1 peptide vaccine. Source of these receptors: a woman aged 25 to 39 with glioma. Some clones in this sample may be carry-over from other donors' samples.

Details on this clone: This CDR3 is also generated by other DNA sequences in the sample. J is TRBJ2-2 and V is TRBV2, with D maybe TRBD2 (5 bases). From germline, CDR1 is SNHLY and CDR2 FYNNEI. The length of the CDR3 is 13 residues. V was trimmed by 7 bases and J by 2 bases, leaving 8 bases between them. CDR3 nucleotides: TGTGCCAGCACCGGGGAAAACACCGGGGAGCTGTTTTTT. Protein: CASTGENTGELFF. The variable domain in full, completed from reference TRBV2 and TRBJ2-2, reads EPEVTQTPSHQVTQMGQEVILRCVPISNHLYFYWYRQILGQKVEFLVSFYNNEISEKSEIFDDQFSVERPDGSNFTLKIRSTKLEDSAMYFCASTGENTGELFFGEGSRLTVL.

The V and J genes are TRBV30 and TRBJ1-1; 8 bases agree with TRBD1. The CDR3 contains 13 residues. V shed 0 bases and J 3 bases; nucleotides not matched to a gene: 0. Germline V gene data show CDR1 as GTSNPN and CDR2 as SVGIG (reference sequence). DNA for the CDR3: TGTGCCTGGAGTGTACAGGGGGACACTGAAGCTTTCTTT. It yields the protein CAWSVQGDTEAFF.

The chain uses TRBV19 and TRBJ1-1; D possibly corresponds to TRBD1 (5 bases). V was clipped by 8 bases and J by 3 bases, with 13 bases between them. Looked up from germline, CDR1 is LNHDA and CDR2 is SQIVND (reference sequence). This CDR3 is 13 amino acids long. CDR3 loop: CASAGQGDTEAFF. CDR3 DNA sequence: TGTGCCAGTGCGGGTCAAGGGGACACTGAAGCTTTCTTT.

V is TRBV6-1 and J is TRBJ2-7; D is uncertain. CDR1 is MNHNS, CDR2 SASEGT, per germline. The CDR3 loop spans 13 amino acids. V lost 3 bases to trimming and J lost 7 bases, with 13 bases between them. CDR3 coding DNA: TGTGCCAGCAGTGAGCCTCCAGTCAGGGAGCAGTACTTC. Its protein is CASSEPPVREQYF.

The J gene is TRBJ2-5, the V gene TRBV5-1, with a weak D call TRBD1 (5 bases). Germline V gives CDR1 SGHRS, CDR2 YFSETQ. Between the trimmed V and J ends, which lost 0 bases and 3 bases, there was a span of 9 bases. CDR3 length: 14 amino acids. CDR3 loop: CASSLGQGKETQYF. The CDR3 bases are TGCGCCAGCAGCTTGGGGCAGGGAAAAGAGACCCAGTACTTC.

CDR3 DNA sequence: TGTGCCATCAGTGCTGAGGACTATGGCTACACCTTC. This sequence encodes CAISAEDYGYTF. The V gene is TRBV10-3, the J gene TRBJ1-2, with unresolved D. CDR1 ENHRY and CDR2 SYGVKD come from the germline V gene. The CDR3 is 12 amino acids. Trimming stripped 4 bases from V and 3 bases from J, with 6 bases between.

The chain links TRBV4-1 to TRBJ2-7; 10 bases are shared with TRBD2. V shed 1 base, J shed 7 bases, and the junction held 7 bases outside the gene matches. The CDR3 totals 15 residues. Germline V gene lookup returns CDR1 MGHRA and CDR2 YSYEKL. In nucleotides, the CDR3 is TGCGCCAGCAGCCAAGGGCTAGCGGGAGTGGGGGAGCAGTACTTC. It specifies CASSQGLAGVGEQYF.

By sample share, this clone is medium-sized. The chain's CDR3 is CASSIGDSDVYGYTF. The DNA of the CDR3 is TGTGCCAGTAGTATCGGGGACAGCGACGTCTATGGCTACACCTTC. V is TRBV19 and J is TRBJ1-2; TRBD1 matches at 7 bases. The junction had 8 bases not matched to a gene; V was cut back by 3 bases and J by 4 bases. Germline CDR1 is LNHDA and CDR2 is SQIVND (reference sequence). CDR3 length: 15 amino acids. Combining the CDR3 with reference TRBV19 and TRBJ1-2 gives the whole variable domain DGGITQSPKYLFRKEGQNVTLSCEQNLNHDAMYWYRQDPGQGLRLIYYSQIVNDFQKGDIAEGYSVSREKKESFPLTVTSAQKNPTAFYLCASSIGDSDVYGYTFGSGTRLTVV.

This clone was observed a handful of times. The chain joins TRBV6-6 to TRBJ1-5; 9 positions match TRBD1. Unmatched junction bases numbered 0, after V lost 0 bases and J lost 6 bases. There are 14 residues in the CDR3. CDR1 and CDR2 (germline): MNHNY, SVGAGI (reference sequence). CDR3 residues: CASSYSTGGQPQHF. DNA for the CDR3: TGTGCCAGCAGTTACTCGACAGGGGGTCAGCCCCAGCATTTT.

The chain combines TRBV5-6 with TRBJ1-2, with D perhaps TRBD1 (5 bases). This CDR3 has 16 amino acids. Trimming cost V 4 bases and J 6 bases, with 22 bases left between them. Germline V CDR1 and CDR2: SGHDT, YYEEEE. For the CDR3, the DNA is TGTGCCAGCAGCCTGTGGGAACTGGGGGGTAGGGATGGCTACACCTTC. The encoded protein is CASSLWELGGRDGYTF.

J is TRBJ2-3 and V is TRBV9, with D possibly matching TRBD2 (7 bases). CDR1 is SGDLS, CDR2 YYNGEE, per germline. The CDR3 has 15 amino acids. Deletions cut 0 bases from V and 3 bases from J, with 11 bases between. The CDR3: CASSVVGGDTDTQYF. The CDR3 DNA reads as TGTGCCAGCAGCGTAGTAGGGGGGGATACAGATACGCAGTATTTT.

The V gene is TRBV7-2, the J gene TRBJ2-2; TRBD1 matches at 8 bases. Germline V gene data show CDR1 as SGHTA and CDR2 as FQGNSA. The V gene end was trimmed by 5 bases and the J gene end by 4 bases; junction bases not matched to a gene: 9. The CDR3 sequence is 16 residues long. The CDR3 spells CASSPSDRGGTGELFF. The CDR3 coding sequence is TGTGCCAGCAGCCCAAGCGACAGGGGTGGCACCGGGGAGCTGTTTTTT.

The rearrangement joins TRBV11-3 to TRBJ2-3; maybe TRBD2 (6 bases). The length of the CDR3 is 16 residues. In germline, CDR1 is SGHNT, CDR2 YENEEA. Trimming removed 5 bases from V and 1 base from J, with 16 bases in between. CDR3 sequence reads: CASSRGASEGTDTQYF. The DNA for the CDR3 is TGTGCCAGCAGCCGAGGGGCTAGCGAGGGCACAGATACGCAGTATTTT.

The CDR3 nucleotides read TGTGCCAGCAGCGGAGACCCGACTAGCGGGAGGGTCGATGAGCAGTTCTTC. This translates into CASSGDPTSGRVDEQFF. The V and J genes are TRBV25-1 and TRBJ2-1, with TRBD2 matching 14 bases. The CDR3 runs 17 residues. From germline, CDR1 is MGHDK and CDR2 SYGVNS. Trimming removed 6 bases from V and 8 bases from J; junction bases left unmatched: 12.